The 32 T cell receptor beta chains below come from one sample, sequenced in a study of cytomegalovirus exposure and HLA in healthy donors. The primer mix had 60 Vbeta and 13 Jbeta primers. Sequenced by immunoSEQ multiplex PCR; TCRdb stores in-frame clones only, minus some. Seen here are 95,000 to 110,000 clones, 66% observed once, and the top ten hold 3% to 4%. The source material was PBMCs. These receptors all come from a woman in her fifties or sixties in good health and CMV-seronegative.

This clone was observed once. The chain employs TRBV27 and TRBJ2-3, with 10 bases that match TRBD2. Germline V gene lookup returns CDR1 MNHEY and CDR2 SMNVEV (reference sequence). CDR3 length equals 15 residues. The J segment lost 5 bases and the V segment lost 7 bases, leaving 9 bases of the junction unmatched. CDR3 sequence reads: CASMALAGEGDTQYF. For the CDR3, the DNA is TGTGCCAGCATGGCGCTAGCGGGGGAAGGAGATACGCAGTATTTT.

The chain uses TRBV5-1 and TRBJ2-7; D is perhaps TRBD1 (5 bases). Germline CDR1 and CDR2: SGHRS and YFSETQ. V lost 0 bases and J lost 3, with 10 bases in between. The CDR3 is made up of 14 amino acids. For the CDR3, the DNA is TGCGCCAGCAGCTTGGGGGGCGTCGGCTACGAGCAGTACTTC. Its translation is CASSLGGVGYEQYF.

The table lists this clone with a few counts. This rearrangement joins TRBV28 to TRBJ2-5, with D perhaps matching TRBD2 (6 bases). With 7 bases removed from V and 5 bases from J, the gap between germline ends came to 20 bases. Germline-derived CDR1 and CDR2 are MDHEN and SYDVKM. The CDR3 has 15 amino acids. The chain's CDR3 is CASTEAGSRYETQYF. For the CDR3, the DNA is TGTGCCAGCACCGAGGCGGGATCCAGATACGAGACCCAGTACTTC.

This sequence joins TRBV12-5 and TRBJ2-5; the match to TRBD2 covers 12 bases. The germline V gene encodes CDR1 LGHNT and CDR2 FRNRAP. J lost 2 bases, V lost 7 bases, and 11 bases had no gene match. This CDR3 is built from 17 residues. The CDR3 here is CASVGLAGLGGQETQYF. Written as DNA, the CDR3 is TGTGCTAGTGTAGGACTAGCGGGACTCGGAGGTCAAGAGACCCAGTACTTC. The whole variable domain, filled in from reference TRBV12-5 and TRBJ2-5, reads DARVTQTPRHKVTEMGQEVTMRCQPILGHNTVFWYRQTMMQGLELLAYFRNRAPLDDSGMPKDRFSAEMPDATLATLKIQPSEPRDSAVYFCASVGLAGLGGQETQYFGPGTRLLVL.

V is TRBV15 and J is TRBJ2-3; the match to TRBD1 covers 9 bases. The CDR3 covers 15 residues. Germline V gives CDR1 LNHNV, CDR2 YYDKDF (reference sequence). Trimming took 1 base from V and 4 from J; bases not matched to a gene: 3. The CDR3 protein is CATSRGRTGADTQYF. The CDR3 DNA reads TGTGCCACCAGCAGAGGTCGGACAGGGGCAGATACGCAGTATTTT.

This rearrangement joins TRBV9 to TRBJ2-1; weak D call: TRBD1 (6 bases). From germline, CDR1 is SGDLS and CDR2 YYNGEE. Trimming pared 0 bases from V and 7 bases from J, leaving 14 bases between. The CDR3 consists of 15 residues. In DNA, the CDR3 is TGTGCCAGCAGCGTAGGGGACAACGTTGTGAATGAGCAGTTCTTC. It specifies CASSVGDNVVNEQFF.

The V and J genes are TRBV7-8 and TRBJ1-4; 7 nucleotides agree with TRBD1. With 6 bases clipped from V and 11 bases from J, the junction kept 9 bases outside the gene matches. This CDR3 region has 13 residues. Germline assignment: CDR1 SGHVS and CDR2 FQNEAQ. CDR3 protein: CASRPTGFGKLFF. The CDR3 nucleotides read TGTGCCAGCAGACCGACAGGGTTCGGGAAACTGTTTTTT.

This clone has only a few counts. The chain is built from TRBV19 and TRBJ1-3; no clear D gene. Germline-derived CDR1 and CDR2 are LNHDA and SQIVND (reference sequence). The V gene lost 8 bases and the J gene lost 4 bases, with 12 bases spanning the gap. This CDR3 has 13 residues. CDR3 region: CASLAIRGNTIYF. In nucleotides, the CDR3 is TGTGCCAGTTTGGCAATTCGAGGAAACACCATATATTTT.

The rearrangement links TRBV7-8 to TRBJ2-1, with TRBD1 matching 11 bases. CDR1 is SGHVS and CDR2 is FQNEAQ in the germline V gene. V was clipped by 4 bases and J by 6 bases; unmatched bases: 2. The CDR3 length is 14 residues. The CDR3 DNA sequence: TGTGCCAGCAGCTACGGGACAGGGGGCAATGAGCAGTTCTTC. Amino acid sequence: CASSYGTGGNEQFF.

This chain uses TRBV5-4 with TRBJ2-1, with 7 bases aligning to TRBD2. Germline CDR1 reads SGHNT; CDR2 reads YYREEE (reference sequence). The J segment lost 3 bases and the V segment lost 2 bases, leaving 2 bases of the junction unmatched. The CDR3 totals 14 residues. The CDR3 region is CASSLAGYYNEQFF. CDR3 nucleotide sequence: TGTGCCAGCAGCTTAGCGGGGTACTACAATGAGCAGTTCTTC.

This clone has only one observation. The chain couples TRBV27 to TRBJ2-7, with 7 positions matching TRBD2. V trimming: 5 bases; J trimming: 3 bases; junction bases outside the gene matches: 4. Per the germline V gene, CDR1 is MNHEY and CDR2 is SMNVEV (reference sequence). The CDR3 extends over 13 amino acids. In nucleotides, the CDR3 is TGTGCCAGCAGTCGGGGACTAAACTACGAGCAGTACTTC. Encoded protein: CASSRGLNYEQYF.

This clone has only a few counts. V usage is TRBV10-3 and J usage is TRBJ2-1; 14 bases align to TRBD2. The V and J ends lost 3 bases and 1 base, in that order; junction bases with no gene match: 8. The CDR3 length is 19 residues. Looked up from germline, CDR1 is ENHRY and CDR2 is SYGVKD. CDR3 residues: CAISDGLTSGGASYNEQFF. CDR3 DNA: TGTGCCATCAGTGACGGACTGACTAGCGGGGGGGCGTCCTACAATGAGCAGTTCTTC.

The chain recombines TRBV28 with TRBJ1-2; 7 nucleotides line up with TRBD1. The CDR3 contains 11 residues. Germline CDR1 and CDR2: MDHEN and SYDVKM. The V gene end was trimmed by 10 bases and the J gene end by 8 bases; junction bases not matched to a gene: 7. The CDR3 here is CAKPGGRGYTF. CDR3 bases: TGTGCCAAACCAGGGGGGCGAGGCTACACCTTC.

This clone was seen many times. The chain couples TRBV2 to TRBJ2-1; D perhaps matches TRBD2 (5 bases). The ends were cut back, 5 bases at V and 8 bases at J, with 10 bases in the middle. Germline CDR1 reads SNHLY; CDR2 reads FYNNEI. The CDR3 length is 12 residues. CDR3 sequence reads: CASSHSGDEQFF. In nucleotides, the CDR3 is TGTGCCAGCAGTCATTCCGGGGATGAGCAGTTCTTC.

Of note for this clone: Mismatch with germline at one junction end may stem from a read error. The chain links TRBV28 to TRBJ2-3, with D possibly matching TRBD1 (6 bases). The CDR3 loop spans 16 amino acids. CDR1 is MDHEN, CDR2 SYDVKM, per germline. The CDR3, as DNA: TGTGCCAGCACTTTACCCCTAGGCAGGGGTACAGATACGCAGTATTTT. It specifies CASTLPLGRGTDTQYF.

The chain employs TRBV7-7 and TRBJ2-5; D remains ambiguous. This CDR3 has 13 residues. Germline V CDR1 and CDR2: SSHAT, FNYEAQ (reference sequence). Trimming took 1 base from V and 4 from J, leaving 7 bases between them. The CDR3 spells CASSLGEIETQYF. In DNA, the CDR3 is TGTGCCAGCAGCTTAGGAGAGATAGAGACCCAGTACTTC.

J is TRBJ2-7 and V is TRBV11-2, with 7 nucleotides matching TRBD1. Germline V lookup: CDR1 SGHAT, CDR2 FQNNGV. This CDR3 spans 13 amino acids. V lost 6 bases to trimming and J lost 3 bases; unmatched junction nucleotides: 5. The chain's CDR3 is CASRPTGNYEQYF. The CDR3 coding sequence is TGTGCCAGCAGACCGACAGGGAACTACGAGCAGTACTTC.

This clone was detected only a few times. The chain joins TRBV4-3 to TRBJ2-3; D remains ambiguous. This CDR3 is 17 amino acids long. Trimming stripped 1 base from V and 0 bases from J, with 14 bases between. The germline V gene has CDR1 LGHNA and CDR2 YSLEER. CDR3 in DNA: TGCGCCAGCAGCCAAGCTTACCGTGGTACTAGCACAGATACGCAGTATTTT. Translated: CASSQAYRGTSTDTQYF.

The chain is built from TRBV7-9 and TRBJ2-3, with TRBD2 as a possible D gene (6 bases). The CDR3 has 15 residues. Between the trimmed V and J ends, which lost 3 bases and 6 bases, there was a span of 16 bases. In germline, CDR1 is SEHNR, CDR2 FQNEAQ (reference sequence). The chain's CDR3 is CASSLGTSRSDTQYF. The DNA for the CDR3 is TGTGCCAGCAGCTTGGGGACTTCAAGATCCGATACGCAGTATTTT.

The chain joins TRBV27 to TRBJ2-1, with a possible D match to TRBD1 (6 bases). The CDR3 covers 13 residues. Deletions cut 6 bases from V and 9 bases from J, with 15 bases between. CDR1 is MNHEY, CDR2 SMNVEV, per germline (reference sequence). The DNA for the CDR3 is TGTGCCAGCAGGCAGCGACAGGTCGGTGAGCAGTTCTTC. This sequence encodes CASRQRQVGEQFF.

The chain links TRBV11-2 to TRBJ1-2; 7 bases are shared with TRBD1. The CDR3 totals 14 residues. CDR1 and CDR2 (germline): SGHAT, FQNNGV. V lost 4 bases and J lost 7; bases outside the gene matches: 9. The CDR3: CASSSSQGEAGYTF. The CDR3 bases are TGTGCCAGCAGCTCGTCCCAGGGGGAGGCTGGCTACACCTTC. The complete variable domain, with remaining parts taken from reference TRBV11-2 and TRBJ1-2, reads EAGVAQSPRYKIIEKRQSVAFWCNPISGHATLYWYQQILGQGPKLLIQFQNNGVVDDSQLPKDRFSAERLKGVDSTLKIQPAKLEDSAVYLCASSSSQGEAGYTFGSGTRLTVV.

The chain is built from TRBV5-6 and TRBJ1-1, with 11 bases fitting TRBD1. Germline V gene sequence: CDR1 SGHDT, CDR2 YYEEEE. This CDR3 comprises 14 residues. J was trimmed by 7 bases and V by 5 bases; bases with no gene match: 7. CDR3 sequence reads: CASRLGQGAGEAFF. CDR3 nucleotide sequence: TGTGCCAGCAGACTCGGACAGGGGGCTGGTGAAGCTTTCTTT. Full variable domain (remainder filled in from reference TRBV5-6 and TRBJ1-1): DAGVTQSPTHLIKTRGQQVTLRCSPKSGHDTVSWYQQALGQGPQFIFQYYEEEERQRGNFPDRFSGHQFPNYSSELNVNALLLGDSALYLCASRLGQGAGEAFFGQGTRLTVV.

The chain employs TRBV18 and TRBJ1-1, with a weak D call TRBD1 (5 bases). The CDR3 is 16 residues long. Per germline, CDR1 KGHSH and CDR2 LQKENI. V was trimmed by 5 bases and J by 1 base, leaving 17 bases between them. The CDR3 sequence is CASSLQLPGGNTEAFF. In DNA form, the CDR3 reads TGTGCCAGCTCATTACAGCTGCCGGGGGGGAACACTGAAGCTTTCTTT.

V is TRBV28 and J is TRBJ1-5, with D unresolved. Germline V gene lookup returns CDR1 MDHEN and CDR2 SYDVKM. V gave up 3 bases and J gave up 7 bases, with 7 bases separating them. The CDR3 contains 12 residues. CDR3 in amino acids: CASSFLRQPQHF. The DNA for the CDR3 is TGTGCCAGCAGTTTTCTTAGACAGCCCCAGCATTTT.

The chain employs TRBV7-2 and TRBJ1-3, with D possibly being TRBD1 (6 bases). V dropped 5 bases and J dropped 6 bases, with 17 bases sitting between them. The CDR3 loop spans 15 amino acids. Germline-derived CDR1 and CDR2 are SGHTA and FQGNSA. The CDR3 loop reads CASSPRQAGANTIYF. The CDR3 DNA reads as TGTGCCAGCAGCCCTAGACAGGCCGGCGCAAACACCATATATTTT. The full variable domain, in which reference TRBV7-2 and TRBJ1-3 provide the parts outside the CDR3, is GAGVSQSPSNKVTEKGKDVELRCDPISGHTALYWYRQSLGQGLEFLIYFQGNSAPDKSGLPSDRFSAERTGGSVSTLTIQRTQQEDSAVYLCASSPRQAGANTIYFGEGSWLTVV.

This sequence joins TRBV30 and TRBJ1-2; TRBD1 agrees at 7 bases. Germline CDR1 is GTSNPN and CDR2 is SVGIG (reference sequence). V shed 2 bases and J 4 bases; nucleotides not matched to a gene: 10. The CDR3 loop spans 15 amino acids. In DNA form, the CDR3 reads TGTGCCTGGAGTCGCCTCCGGGACAGTTCCTATGGCTACACCTTC. Protein product: CAWSRLRDSSYGYTF. The full variable domain, its missing parts supplied by reference TRBV30 and TRBJ1-2, is SQTIHQWPATLVQPVGSPLSLECTVEGTSNPNLYWYRQAAGRGLQLLFYSVGIGQISSEVPQNLSASRPQDRQFILSSKKLLLSDSGFYLCAWSRLRDSSYGYTFGSGTRLTVV.

J is TRBJ2-7 and V is TRBV29-1; 11 nucleotides agree with TRBD2. CDR1 is SQVTM and CDR2 is ANQGSEA in the germline V gene. J lost 3 bases, V lost 4 bases, and 5 bases had no gene match. CDR3 length equals 14 residues. The CDR3 DNA reads as TGCAGCGTTGTTGGGACTAGCGGACTCTACGAGCAGTACTTC. Protein: CSVVGTSGLYEQYF.

This rearrangement joins TRBV5-4 to TRBJ2-1, with TRBD1 matching over 7 bases. This CDR3 contains 15 residues. V trimming: 0 bases; J trimming: 3 bases; junction bases outside the gene matches: 3. Germline V gives CDR1 SGHNT, CDR2 YYREEE (reference sequence). In nucleotides, the CDR3 is TGTGCCAGCAGCTTGGGGCAGGGGGACTACAATGAGCAGTTCTTC. It codes for CASSLGQGDYNEQFF.

V is TRBV5-6 and J is TRBJ2-1, with D maybe TRBD1 (6 bases). Trimming removed 3 bases from V and 11 bases from J, with 9 bases in between. Germline CDR1 SGHDT, CDR2 YYEEEE. This CDR3 region has 11 residues. CDR3 nucleotides: TGTGCCAGCAGCTGGGACAAGAAGCAGTTCTTC. Translation: CASSWDKKQFF.

The chain carries TRBV5-1 and TRBJ2-3; 7 bases match TRBD1. The CDR3 spans 15 residues. Germline CDR1 reads SGHRS; CDR2 reads YFSETQ. V shed 4 bases and J 2 bases; nucleotides not matched to a gene: 7. CDR3 sequence: CASSVTGVFTDTQYF. In DNA form, the CDR3 reads TGCGCCAGCAGCGTAACAGGGGTCTTCACAGATACGCAGTATTTT.

The chain employs TRBV6-6 and TRBJ2-5, with 12 bases lining up with TRBD2. Germline CDR1 is MNHNY and CDR2 is SVGAGI (reference sequence). V gave up 11 bases and J gave up 4 bases; unmatched junction bases: 8. CDR3 length: 14 residues. The CDR3, as DNA: TGTGCCTCCCGGACTAGCGGGGAAGGAGAGACCCAGTACTTC. It specifies CASRTSGEGETQYF.

The V and J genes are TRBV19 and TRBJ2-7; TRBD1 aligns across 10 bases. This CDR3 spans 14 amino acids. Germline trimming cut 4 bases from V and 3 bases from J; bases unmatched to any gene: 3. In germline, CDR1 is LNHDA, CDR2 SQIVND (reference sequence). The CDR3 protein is CASSKDRGIYEQYF. DNA of the CDR3: TGTGCCAGTAGTAAGGACAGGGGGATCTACGAGCAGTACTTC.